Listed below are T cell receptor beta chains from one sample, sequenced in a study of T cells in narcolepsy. TCRdb's table, derived via immunoSEQ multiplex PCR, lists solely in-frame clones and lacks some. The sample lists 25,000 to 30,000 clones, more than 75% occurring once. The sample comprised memory (CD45RA-) CD4+ T cells from blood. These receptors were taken from a human donor in good health. CDR3s include the opening cysteine and the closing phenylalanine or tryptophan. Fields, in order: CDR3 DNA, CDR3 protein, J gene, D gene, clone size, CDR3 length, V gene. D genes are given only for firm matches. Some rows have no size entry. The others give once, few or many, or a class for an expanded clone.

DNA: TGTGCCAGCAGCCAAGAAATAACTAGCGGGGGGCATGATACGCAGTATTTT; CDR3: CASSQEITSGGHDTQYF; J: TRBJ2-3; D: TRBD2; size: .; length: 17; V: TRBV14
DNA: TGTGCCAGCAGCTTAGTTGGGCAGAGTAATGAAAAACTGTTTTTT; CDR3: CASSLVGQSNEKLFF; J: TRBJ1-4; D: .; size: few; length: 15; V: TRBV7-9
DNA: TGTGCCAGCAGTGAAGGGCAGCTACAATTCTCCTACGAGCAGTACTTC; CDR3: CASSEGQLQFSYEQYF; J: TRBJ2-7; D: .; size: .; length: 16; V: TRBV6-1
DNA: TGTGCCAGCAGTTCCTCCCGAGGGCTTCGGAGCACTGAAGCTTTCTTT; CDR3: CASSSSRGLRSTEAFF; J: TRBJ1-1; D: .; size: .; length: 16; V: TRBV27
DNA: TGTGCCAGCAGCTTGAAGGGGGGAACTGAAGCTTTCTTT; CDR3: CASSLKGGTEAFF; J: TRBJ1-1; D: .; size: .; length: 13; V: TRBV11-3
DNA: TGTGCCAGCAGCTTAGCAGGACACGAGCAGTACTTC; CDR3: CASSLAGHEQYF; J: TRBJ2-7; D: .; size: .; length: 12; V: TRBV7-2
DNA: TGTGCCTGGAGTGTAATGGGGGCTGAGCAGTTCTTC; CDR3: CAWSVMGAEQFF; J: TRBJ2-1; D: .; size: .; length: 12; V: TRBV30
DNA: TGTGCCAGCAGGCAGGGGCCTAACTATGGCTACACCTTC; CDR3: CASRQGPNYGYTF; J: TRBJ1-2; D: .; size: .; length: 13; V: TRBV6-6
DNA: TGCGCCAGCAGCTTCCATATAGGACAGGGAAACCAGTTGGGGACTGAAGCTTTCTTT; CDR3: CASSFHIGQGNQLGTEAFF; J: TRBJ1-1; D: TRBD1; size: .; length: 19; V: TRBV5-1
DNA: TGCGCCAGCAGTGATTCCAGGGGGCCGTGGAAGACCCAGTACTTC; CDR3: CASSDSRGPWKTQYF; J: TRBJ2-5; D: TRBD1; size: few; length: 15; V: TRBV10-1
DNA: TGTGCCTGGAGTGTCGATGACCTCTATGGCTACACCTTC; CDR3: CAWSVDDLYGYTF; J: TRBJ1-2; D: .; size: .; length: 13; V: TRBV30
DNA: TGTGCCAGCAGTTTCAGGGCTACTAATTCACCCCTCCACTTT; CDR3: CASSFRATNSPLHF; J: TRBJ1-6; D: .; size: .; length: 14; V: TRBV27
DNA: TGCGCCAGCAGCTTGGACCAGGGCTCCCGCTATGGCTACACATTC; CDR3: CASSLDQGSRYGYTF; J: TRBJ1-2; D: .; size: once; length: 15; V: TRBV5-1
DNA: TGTGCCAGCACCAGAAAACAGGTGAACACTGAAGCTTTCTTT; CDR3: CASTRKQVNTEAFF; J: TRBJ1-1; D: .; size: .; length: 14; V: TRBV2
DNA: TGTGCCAGCAGCTTAGCCGGCGGGGCTAAGGTCTTC; CDR3: CASSLAGGAKVF; J: TRBJ2-1; D: .; size: .; length: 12; V: TRBV11-1
DNA: TGTGCCAGCAGCAAAGTTGTTAGGCAGGGAGAGACAGATACGCAGTATTTT; CDR3: CASSKVVRQGETDTQYF; J: TRBJ2-3; D: .; size: .; length: 17; V: TRBV21-1
DNA: TGTGCCAGCAGCTCAGACAGGTTAGCGAGCAATCAGCCCCAGCATTTT; CDR3: CASSSDRLASNQPQHF; J: TRBJ1-5; D: .; size: .; length: 16; V: TRBV27
DNA: TGTGCCAGCAGCTTAGGTGTGGCTAGCGGGGGCTCCTACAATGAGCAGTTCTTC; CDR3: CASSLGVASGGSYNEQFF; J: TRBJ2-1; D: TRBD2; size: once; length: 18; V: TRBV7-6
DNA: TGTGCCAGCAGCCAAGAGAGGACTAGCTACAATGAGCAGTTCTTC; CDR3: CASSQERTSYNEQFF; J: TRBJ2-1; D: TRBD2; size: .; length: 15; V: TRBV14
DNA: TGTGCCAGCAGCCTCAGCACATATAGCAATCAGCCCCAGCATTTT; CDR3: CASSLSTYSNQPQHF; J: TRBJ1-5; D: .; size: .; length: 15; V: TRBV7-2
DNA: TGCGCCAGCAGCTGGACTAGCGGGGGGCCGACTGACACAGATACGCAGTATTTT; CDR3: CASSWTSGGPTDTDTQYF; J: TRBJ2-3; D: TRBD2; size: .; length: 18; V: TRBV5-1
DNA: TGTGCCAGCAGCTTGGCCAATGCAGGGCTGAACACCGGGGAGCTGTTTTTT; CDR3: CASSLANAGLNTGELFF; J: TRBJ2-2; D: .; size: .; length: 17; V: TRBV5-6
DNA: TGTGCCACCCAGCAGCTAATGAACACTGAAGCTTTCTTT; CDR3: CATQQLMNTEAFF; J: TRBJ1-1; D: .; size: .; length: 13; V: TRBV15